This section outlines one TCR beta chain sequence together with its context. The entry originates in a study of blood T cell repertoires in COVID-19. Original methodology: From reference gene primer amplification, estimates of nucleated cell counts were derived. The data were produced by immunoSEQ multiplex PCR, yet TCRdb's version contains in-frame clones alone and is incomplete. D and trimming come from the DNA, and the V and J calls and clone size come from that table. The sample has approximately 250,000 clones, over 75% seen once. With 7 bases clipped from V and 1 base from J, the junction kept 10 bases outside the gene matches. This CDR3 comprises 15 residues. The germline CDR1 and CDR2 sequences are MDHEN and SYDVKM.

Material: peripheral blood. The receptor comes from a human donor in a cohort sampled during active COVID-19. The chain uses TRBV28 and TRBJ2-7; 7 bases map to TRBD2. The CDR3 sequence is CASTPSGVGSYEQYF. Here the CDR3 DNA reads TGTGCCAGCACCCCAAGCGGGGTAGGATCCTACGAGCAGTACTTC.